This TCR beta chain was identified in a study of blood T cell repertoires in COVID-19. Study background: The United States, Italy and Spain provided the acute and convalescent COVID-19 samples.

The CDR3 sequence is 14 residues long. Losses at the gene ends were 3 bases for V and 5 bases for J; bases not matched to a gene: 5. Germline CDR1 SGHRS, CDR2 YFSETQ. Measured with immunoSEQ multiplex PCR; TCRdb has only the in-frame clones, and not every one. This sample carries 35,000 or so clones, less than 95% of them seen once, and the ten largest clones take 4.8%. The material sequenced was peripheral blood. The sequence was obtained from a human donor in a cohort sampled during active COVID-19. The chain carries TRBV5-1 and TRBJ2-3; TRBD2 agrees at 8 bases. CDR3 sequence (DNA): TGCGCCAGCAGCTCGGGAGGGCCGGGAGATACGCAGTATTTT. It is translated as CASSSGGPGDTQYF.